The next 12 T cell receptor beta chains were all read from a single sample in a study of blood T cell repertoires in COVID-19. Assay used: immunoSEQ multiplex PCR; TCRdb lists only in-frame clones, some missing. The sample records about 180,000 clones, less than 90% being singletons. Sequenced input: peripheral blood. The origin of the receptors is a woman aged 70-85 years with COVID-19, enrolled during active disease.

The V and J genes are TRBV4-1 and TRBJ1-1; D unclear. Trimming took off 2 bases at V and 4 bases at J, with 17 bases between the two ends. Per the germline V gene, CDR1 is MGHRA and CDR2 is YSYEKL. The CDR3 is made up of 16 amino acids. The CDR3 sequence is CASSQPADVTATEAFF. The CDR3 coding sequence is TGCGCCAGCAGCCAACCAGCGGACGTGACGGCCACTGAAGCTTTCTTT.

This clone appeared a single time. This sequence joins TRBV5-1 and TRBJ2-1; 7 positions match TRBD2. The V segment lost 7 bases and the J segment 5 bases; nucleotides outside the gene matches: 6. The CDR3 loop spans 13 amino acids. CDR1 and CDR2 (germline): SGHRS, YFSETQ. DNA for the CDR3: TGCGCCAGCCAATTCCGGGGGGACAATGAGCAGTTCTTC. Encoded protein: CASQFRGDNEQFF.

V gene TRBV19 combines with J gene TRBJ2-3; the match to TRBD2 covers 9 bases. V was pared by 5 bases and J by 2 bases, with 5 bases of the junction left unmatched. CDR1 LNHDA and CDR2 SQIVND come from the germline V gene (reference sequence). The CDR3 spans 15 residues. The CDR3 spells CASSVAGGPTDTQYF. CDR3 nucleotide sequence: TGTGCCAGTAGTGTGGCGGGAGGGCCCACAGATACGCAGTATTTT.

The chain combines TRBV7-2 with TRBJ2-3, with TRBD2 as a possible D gene (5 bases). Germline V lookup: CDR1 SGHTA, CDR2 FQGNSA. The CDR3 loop spans 16 amino acids. V shed 2 bases and J shed 6 bases, with 18 bases lying between them. DNA of the CDR3: TGTGCCAGCAGCTTATCGAGGGTATCATCGCGGGATACGCAGTATTTT. This encodes CASSLSRVSSRDTQYF.

V gene TRBV24-1 combines with J gene TRBJ2-3; 12 bases line up with TRBD1. Germline V gives CDR1 KGHDR, CDR2 SFDVKD. CDR3 length: 16 amino acids. J was trimmed by 9 bases and V by 5 bases; bases with no gene match: 11. CDR3 nucleotides: TGTGCCACCAGTGTTCCCGGGACAGGGGGCGCGGGGACGCAGTATTTT. Its translation: CATSVPGTGGAGTQYF.

This clone has only one observation. This chain links TRBV29-1 with TRBJ1-2; the D gene is possibly TRBD1 (5 bases). The CDR3 is 14 amino acids. The V gene's germline CDR1 is SQVTM and CDR2 ANQGSEA. The V end lost 8 bases, the J end lost 2 bases, and 18 bases lay between the germline ends. For the CDR3, the DNA is TGCAGCACCCAGACAGTATCAGGAAACTATGGCTACACCTTC. This codes for CSTQTVSGNYGYTF.

The chain uses TRBV18 and TRBJ2-7; 9 nucleotides align to TRBD2. This CDR3 has 14 residues. The junction had 11 bases not matched to a gene; V was cut back by 8 bases and J by 6 bases. Germline CDR1 KGHSH, CDR2 LQKENI. CDR3 protein: CASRTAGGPGEQYF. The DNA of the CDR3 is TGTGCCAGCCGGACGGCGGGAGGGCCGGGCGAGCAGTACTTC.

The chain links TRBV19 to TRBJ1-1; tentative D call: TRBD1 (5 bases). V gave up 5 bases and J gave up 4 bases, with 8 bases separating them. Per the germline V gene, CDR1 is LNHDA and CDR2 is SQIVND (reference sequence). This CDR3 comprises 12 residues. Here the CDR3 DNA reads TGTGCCAGTAGTTGGAGGGGCACTGAAGCTTTCTTT. It is translated as CASSWRGTEAFF.

The chain carries TRBV29-1 and TRBJ1-1, with TRBD1 matching 7 bases. The CDR3 covers 14 residues. The germline CDR1 and CDR2 sequences are SQVTM and ANQGSEA. After removal of 5 bases from V and 5 bases from J, the junction contained 11 bases not matched to a gene. As DNA, the CDR3 is TGCAGCGTTTCCAAGGCAGCAGGGGGGACTGAAGCTTTCTTT. It codes for CSVSKAAGGTEAFF.

The V gene is TRBV6-5, the J gene TRBJ2-5, with TRBD1 identical over 8 bases. There are 15 residues in the CDR3. The ends lost 6 bases at V and 5 bases at J; junction bases unmatched: 11. Germline V gene data show CDR1 as MNHEY and CDR2 as SVGAGI. In DNA form, the CDR3 reads TGTGCCAGCAGAGCTGCAGGGGGCTGGCGGGAGACCCAGTACTTC. Its translation is CASRAAGGWRETQYF.

The rearrangement joins TRBV28 to TRBJ2-7; TRBD1 matches 12 bases. V trimming: 6 bases; J trimming: 5 bases; junction bases outside the gene matches: 5. This CDR3 is 14 amino acids long. Germline-derived CDR1 and CDR2 are MDHEN and SYDVKM. CDR3 in amino acids: CASSFRDRGHEQYF. The CDR3 bases are TGTGCCAGCAGCTTCCGGGACAGGGGGCACGAGCAGTACTTC.

The chain links TRBV4-1 to TRBJ1-4; TRBD1 matches at 7 bases. The CDR3 has 19 residues. Germline assignment: CDR1 MGHRA and CDR2 YSYEKL. V shed 1 base, J shed 8 bases, and the junction held 19 bases outside the gene matches. CDR3 amino acids: CASSQGFRGRGVGGEKLFF. DNA for the CDR3: TGCGCCAGCAGCCAAGGGTTTAGGGGGCGCGGAGTGGGTGGCGAAAAACTGTTTTTT.